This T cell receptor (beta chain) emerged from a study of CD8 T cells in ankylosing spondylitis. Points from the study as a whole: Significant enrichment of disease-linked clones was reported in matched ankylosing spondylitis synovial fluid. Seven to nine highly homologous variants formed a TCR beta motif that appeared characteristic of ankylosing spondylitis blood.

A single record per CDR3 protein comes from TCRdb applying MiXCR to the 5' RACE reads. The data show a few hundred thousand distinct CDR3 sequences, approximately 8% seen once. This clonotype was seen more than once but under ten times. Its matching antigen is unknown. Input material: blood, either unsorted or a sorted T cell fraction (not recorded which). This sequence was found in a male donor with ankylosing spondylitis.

DNA of the CDR3: TGTGCCAGCAGTGAATATTTCGCAGATACGCAGTATTTT. It encodes CASSEYFADTQYF. The rearrangement links TRBV25-1 to TRBJ2-3; D is unresolved. Trimming took off 0 bases at V and 4 bases at J, with 5 bases between the two ends. CDR3 length equals 13 residues. CDR1 is MGHDK and CDR2 is SYGVNS in the germline V gene.